This T cell receptor beta chain came from a study of T cell changes during pregnancy in multiple sclerosis. CDR3 size: 17 residues. Germline V gene lookup returns CDR1 MGHRA and CDR2 YSYEKL. The V end lost 0 bases, the J end lost 2 bases, and 17 bases lay between the germline ends. Here immunoSEQ multiplex PCR was the method, and the copy in TCRdb shows in-frame clones only, minus some. The data contain about 54,000 clones, about nine tenths of them singletons. The J gene is TRBJ2-7, the V gene TRBV4-1; tentative D call: TRBD1 (6 bases). Sequenced here: peripheral blood, sampled after pregnancy. This receptor was taken from a female donor in good health, enrolled as a control in a pregnancy study. CDR3 coding DNA: TGCGCCAGCAGCCAAGATCTATTCACAGGGATTGCCTACGAGCAGTACTTC. Translation: CASSQDLFTGIAYEQYF.